This T cell receptor beta chain was obtained from a study of shared clonotypes between healthy human individuals. Data came from immunoSEQ multiplex PCR; TCRdb stores just in-frame clones and leaves some out. The sample has 550,000 to 850,000 clones, around 77% seen once. This clone occurred many times. What was sequenced was memory CD4+ T cells sorted from blood. Described subset: CD45RA-negative fraction. The receptor was derived from a woman aged 25 to 45 in good health.

This CDR3 reads CASSEVGVGSGANVLTF. In DNA form, the CDR3 reads TGTGCCAGCAGTGAAGTAGGTGTGGGAAGTGGGGCCAACGTCCTGACTTTC. The genes are TRBV6-1 and TRBJ2-6; D not certain. The CDR3 covers 17 residues. Germline V gene lookup returns CDR1 MNHNS and CDR2 SASEGT. Trimming left V 1 base short and J 3 bases short, with 13 bases between.